This T cell receptor (beta chain) was retrieved from a study of blood T cell repertoires in COVID-19. The germline CDR1 and CDR2 sequences are LNHNV and YYDKDF (reference sequence). Between the trimmed V and J ends, which lost 1 base and 6 bases, there was a span of 13 bases. The CDR3 consists of 14 residues. Profiled with immunoSEQ multiplex PCR; TCRdb holds only in-frame clones, not every one. The sample lists hundreds of thousands of clones, around 90% occurring once. The clonotype was recovered from a human donor in a cohort sampled during active COVID-19. The rearrangement links TRBV15 to TRBJ2-7; no clear D gene. Sequenced input: peripheral blood. The CDR3 sequence is CATSRVRSPGEQYF. Here the CDR3 DNA reads TGTGCCACCAGCAGAGTGAGGTCCCCCGGCGAGCAGTACTTC.